This T cell receptor (beta chain) was recorded in a study of response to subunit inactivated influenza vaccine. Study results and caveats: The authors offered the suggestion that each seasonal influenza vaccination recruits few new T cells.

From germline, CDR1 is SGHAT and CDR2 FQNNGV. This CDR3 is built from 15 residues. Via MiXCR, TCRdb re-called the RT-PCR reads, giving one row per CDR3 protein. The table records around 710,000 distinct CDR3 sequences, roughly 13% of them present only once. A word on this clonotype: Its antigen remains unidentified. The junction and the germline gene differ at one end; a read error may be behind it.

The chain links TRBV11-2 to TRBJ2-1; 8 bases are a match to TRBD2. Here the sequenced sample was PBMCs from blood, taken 14 days before vaccination. The receptor comes from a man aged 50 or older who received an inactivated influenza vaccine. CDR3 DNA: TGTGCCAGGAGCTCCCGACTAGCGCCGGACAATGAGCAGTTCTTC. It specifies CARSSRLAPDNEQFF.